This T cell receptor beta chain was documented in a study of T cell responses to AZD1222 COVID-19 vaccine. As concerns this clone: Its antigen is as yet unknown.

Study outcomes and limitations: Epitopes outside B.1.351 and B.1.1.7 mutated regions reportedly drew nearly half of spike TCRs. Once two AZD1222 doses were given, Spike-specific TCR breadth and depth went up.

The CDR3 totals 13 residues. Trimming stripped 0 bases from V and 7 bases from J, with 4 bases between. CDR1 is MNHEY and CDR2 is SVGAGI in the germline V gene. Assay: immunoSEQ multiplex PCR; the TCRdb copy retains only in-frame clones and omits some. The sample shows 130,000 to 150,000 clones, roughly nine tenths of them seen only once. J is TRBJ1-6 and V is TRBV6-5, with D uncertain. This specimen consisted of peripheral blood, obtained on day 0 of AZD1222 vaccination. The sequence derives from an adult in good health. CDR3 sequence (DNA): TGTGCCAGCAGTTACTCTTCAAATTCACCCCTCCACTTT. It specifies CASSYSSNSPLHF.